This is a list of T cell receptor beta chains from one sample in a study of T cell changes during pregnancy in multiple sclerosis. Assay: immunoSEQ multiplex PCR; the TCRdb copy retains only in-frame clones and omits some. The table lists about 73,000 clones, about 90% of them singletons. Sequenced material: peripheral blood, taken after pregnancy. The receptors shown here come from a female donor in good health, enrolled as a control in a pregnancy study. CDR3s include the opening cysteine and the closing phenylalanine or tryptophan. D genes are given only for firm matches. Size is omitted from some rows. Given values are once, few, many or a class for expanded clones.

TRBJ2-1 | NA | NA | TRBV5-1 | CASSLAGFRNEQFF | TGCGCCAGCAGCTTGGCCGGTTTCCGTAATGAGCAGTTCTTC
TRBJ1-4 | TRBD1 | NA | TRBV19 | CASHDRGGDEKLFF | TGTGCCAGCCACGACAGGGGTGGCGATGAAAAACTGTTTTTT
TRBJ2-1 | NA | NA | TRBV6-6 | CASSYPSKNEQFF | TGTGCCAGCAGTTACCCCAGTAAAAATGAGCAGTTCTTC
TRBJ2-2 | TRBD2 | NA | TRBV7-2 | CASSLDSGSGTGELFF | TGTGCCAGCAGCTTAGATAGCGGGAGCGGCACCGGGGAGCTGTTTTTT
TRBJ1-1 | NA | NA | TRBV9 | CASSVATGNTEAFF | TGTGCCAGCAGCGTAGCTACGGGGAACACTGAAGCTTTCTTT
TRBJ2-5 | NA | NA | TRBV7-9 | CASSLGSYQETQYF | TGTGCCAGCAGCTTAGGTTCGTACCAAGAGACCCAGTACTTC
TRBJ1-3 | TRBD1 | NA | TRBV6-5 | CASSWRDSRNTIYF | TGTGCCAGCAGTTGGAGGGACAGCAGAAACACCATATATTTT
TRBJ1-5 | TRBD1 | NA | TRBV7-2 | CASSLDRGWNQPQHF | TGTGCCAGCAGCTTAGACAGGGGTTGGAATCAGCCCCAGCATTTT
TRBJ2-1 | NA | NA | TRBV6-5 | CASSFDSSYNEQFF | TGTGCCAGCAGTTTTGACTCCTCCTACAATGAGCAGTTCTTC
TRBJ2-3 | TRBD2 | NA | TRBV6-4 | CASSALAGGSTDTQYF | TGTGCCAGCAGTGCCCTAGCGGGAGGTTCCACAGATACGCAGTATTTT
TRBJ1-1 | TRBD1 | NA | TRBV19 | CASSPGGTANTEAFF | TGTGCCAGTAGTCCGGGGGGGACAGCGAACACTGAAGCTTTCTTT
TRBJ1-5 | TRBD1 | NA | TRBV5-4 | CASSLGQGSNQPQHF | TGTGCCAGCAGCCTCGGACAGGGTAGCAATCAGCCCCAGCATTTT
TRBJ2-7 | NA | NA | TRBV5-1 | CASSRTNSYEQYF | TGCGCCAGCTCTAGGACAAACTCCTACGAGCAGTACTTC
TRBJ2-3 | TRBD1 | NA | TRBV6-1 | CASSDRTGGLADTQYF | TGTGCCAGCAGTGACAGGACAGGGGGCCTGGCAGATACGCAGTATTTT
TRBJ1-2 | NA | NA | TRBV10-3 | CAISESLIGGANYGYTF | TGTGCCATCAGTGAGTCGTTGATCGGGGGAGCTAACTATGGCTACACCTTC
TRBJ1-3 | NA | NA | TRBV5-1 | CASSSDSTGNTIYF | TGCGCCAGCAGCTCGGACTCTACTGGAAACACCATATATTTT
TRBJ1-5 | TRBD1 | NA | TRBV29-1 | CSVATGAGQPQHF | TGCAGCGTCGCGACAGGGGCCGGGCAGCCCCAGCATTTT
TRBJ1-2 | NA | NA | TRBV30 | CAWSVGSGGGGGYTF | TGTGCCTGGAGTGTGGGCAGTGGGGGGGGTGGTGGCTACACCTTC
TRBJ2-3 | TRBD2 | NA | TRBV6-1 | CASSESSGGTNTQYF | TGTGCCAGCAGTGAAAGTAGCGGGGGGACCAATACGCAGTATTTT
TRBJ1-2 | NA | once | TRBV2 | CAGGRGGSANYGYTF | TGTGCCGGGGGAAGGGGAGGTTCGGCTAACTATGGCTACACCTTC
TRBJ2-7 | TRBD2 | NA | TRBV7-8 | CASSLIGGSEQYF | TGTGCCAGCAGCCTCATCGGGGGGTCTGAGCAGTACTTC
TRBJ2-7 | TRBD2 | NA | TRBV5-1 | CASSFTGLAASEQYF | TGCGCCAGCAGCTTCACAGGACTAGCGGCGTCTGAGCAGTACTTC
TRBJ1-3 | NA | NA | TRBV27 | CASSPGEGFSGNTIYF | TGTGCCAGCAGCCCCGGGGAGGGGTTCTCTGGAAACACCATATATTTT
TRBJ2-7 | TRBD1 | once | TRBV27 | CASSRGLYNEQYF | TGTGCCAGCTCAAGGGGGCTTTATAACGAGCAGTACTTC
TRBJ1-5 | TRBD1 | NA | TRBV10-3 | CATQGEISQPQHF | TGTGCCACCCAGGGGGAGATCAGTCAGCCCCAGCATTTT
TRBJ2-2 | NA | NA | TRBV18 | CASSEGQINTGELFF | TGTGCCAGCTCAGAAGGACAGATAAACACCGGGGAGCTGTTTTTT
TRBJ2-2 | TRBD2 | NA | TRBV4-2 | CASSQDRFSGANTGELFF | TGTGCCAGCAGCCAAGATCGGTTTAGCGGGGCGAACACCGGGGAGCTGTTTTTT
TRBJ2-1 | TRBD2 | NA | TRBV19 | CASMGGSYNNEQFF | TGTGCCAGTATGGGGGGGAGCTACAACAATGAGCAGTTCTTC
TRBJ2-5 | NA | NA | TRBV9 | CASSVGTTEETQYF | TGTGCCAGCAGCGTAGGTACAACCGAAGAGACCCAGTACTTC
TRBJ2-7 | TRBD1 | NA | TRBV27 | CASSLPGTGTYEQYF | TGTGCCAGCAGTCTCCCCGGGACAGGTACCTACGAGCAGTACTTC
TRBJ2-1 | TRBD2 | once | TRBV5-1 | CASSSGLVGDGEQFF | TGCGCCAGCAGCTCGGGACTAGTCGGGGACGGTGAGCAGTTCTTC
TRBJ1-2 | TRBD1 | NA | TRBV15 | CATSRDLGQGAKNYGYTF | TGTGCCACCAGCAGAGATCTTGGACAGGGGGCAAAGAATTATGGCTACACCTTC
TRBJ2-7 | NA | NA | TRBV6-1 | CASSEEGGDNSYEQYF | TGTGCCAGCAGTGAAGAAGGTGGGGACAACTCCTACGAGCAGTACTTC
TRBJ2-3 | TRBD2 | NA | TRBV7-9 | CASSLRSGGGRTDTQYF | TGTGCCAGCAGCTTACGTAGTGGCGGGGGTCGCACAGATACGCAGTATTTT
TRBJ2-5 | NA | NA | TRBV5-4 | CASSGGAAETQYF | TGTGCCAGCAGCGGAGGGGCTGCAGAGACCCAGTACTTC
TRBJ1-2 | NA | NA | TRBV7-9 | CASSPGGDYGYTF | TGTGCCAGCAGCCCGGGTGGTGACTATGGCTACACCTTC
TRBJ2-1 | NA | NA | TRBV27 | CASSLFLGNEQFF | TGTGCCAGCAGTTTATTCCTAGGCAATGAGCAGTTCTTC
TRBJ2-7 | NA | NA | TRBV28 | CASRNLPGLASSYEQYF | TGTGCCAGCAGAAACCTCCCGGGGCTAGCGAGCTCCTACGAGCAGTACTTC
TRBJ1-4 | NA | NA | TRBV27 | CASSRRQVRSEKLFF | TGTGCCAGCAGTAGGAGACAGGTTAGGAGTGAAAAACTGTTTTTT
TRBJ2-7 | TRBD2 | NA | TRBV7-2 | CASSLRAGDVYEQYF | TGTGCCAGCAGCTTACGGGCGGGAGACGTCTACGAGCAGTACTTC
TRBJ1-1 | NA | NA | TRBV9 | CASSVGTTSEAFF | TGTGCCAGCAGCGTTGGGACAACGAGTGAAGCTTTCTTT